The 15 T cell receptor beta chains in this list originate from one sample, sequenced in a study of T cell clones after liver transplantation. Assay: immunoSEQ multiplex PCR; the TCRdb copy retains only in-frame clones and omits some. Among more than 65,000 clones listed, roughly nine tenths were seen once. The material sequenced was CD4+ T cells from blood, taken before liver transplant. These receptors came from a human donor who received a liver transplant.

This clone was detected only once. The chain has TRBV18 and TRBJ2-5, with TRBD1 identical over 7 bases. The CDR3 runs to 15 residues. Germline trimming cut 2 bases from V and 0 bases from J; bases unmatched to any gene: 3. CDR1 is KGHSH and CDR2 is LQKENI in the germline V gene. The CDR3 nucleotides read TGTGCCAGCTCACCAGCGACAGGGTACCAAGAGACCCAGTACTTC. Translating it yields CASSPATGYQETQYF.

Note on this clone: Other nucleotide sequences from this sample produce the same CDR3. The J gene is TRBJ2-7, the V gene TRBV2; 7 bases map to TRBD1. CDR1 SNHLY and CDR2 FYNNEI come from the germline V gene. V shed 2 bases, J shed 4 bases, and the junction held 5 bases outside the gene matches. The CDR3 extends over 14 amino acids. The CDR3 DNA sequence: TGTGCCAGCAGTGAACAGGGGGTAACTTACGAGCAGTACTTC. The encoded protein is CASSEQGVTYEQYF.

The chain is built from TRBV10-2 and TRBJ2-7, with D tentatively TRBD1 (7 bases). Germline loops: CDR1 WSHSY, CDR2 SAAADI. V was cut by 0 bases and J by 7 bases, with 16 bases left in between. The CDR3 covers 15 residues. The CDR3: CASSESRAGGGEQYF. The CDR3 DNA reads TGCGCCAGCAGTGAGTCCAGGGCAGGGGGAGGAGAGCAGTACTTC.

V usage is TRBV30 and J usage is TRBJ2-1, with 15 bases identical to TRBD2. CDR3 length equals 14 residues. The J segment lost 12 bases and the V segment lost 0 bases, leaving 3 bases of the junction unmatched. Germline CDR1 and CDR2: GTSNPN and SVGIG (reference sequence). The CDR3 DNA is TGTGCCTGGAGTGTAGGACTAGCGGGAGGGGGGCAGTTCTTC. Protein: CAWSVGLAGGGQFF.

V and J are TRBV27 and TRBJ2-4, with D unclear. This CDR3 spans 15 amino acids. V lost 6 bases and J lost 0, with 12 bases in between. The V gene's germline CDR1 is MNHEY and CDR2 SMNVEV (reference sequence). The CDR3 is CASSPETLAKNIQYF. The CDR3 DNA follows: TGTGCCAGCAGCCCGGAGACATTAGCCAAAAACATTCAGTACTTC.

The chain combines TRBV28 with TRBJ2-7; 7 nucleotides agree with TRBD1. The CDR3 length is 18 residues. CDR1 is MDHEN, CDR2 SYDVKM, per germline. After removal of 4 bases from V and 0 bases from J, the junction contained 15 bases not matched to a gene. The chain's CDR3 is CASSSPRVLTGSSYEQYF. Here the CDR3 DNA reads TGTGCCAGCAGTTCTCCCCGGGTCCTGACAGGGAGCTCCTACGAGCAGTACTTC.

The chain combines TRBV28 with TRBJ1-5, with unresolved D. CDR1 and CDR2 (germline): MDHEN, SYDVKM. The CDR3 has 16 amino acids. V lost 6 bases and J 4 bases, leaving 19 bases between the germline ends. This CDR3 reads CASSTLSAGLNQPQHF. The CDR3 DNA follows: TGTGCCAGCAGCACTCTGTCAGCGGGTCTAAATCAGCCCCAGCATTTT.

V and J are TRBV5-1 and TRBJ1-2; TRBD1 might be the D (5 bases). Germline CDR1 SGHRS, CDR2 YFSETQ. This CDR3 contains 15 residues. With 0 bases removed from V and 6 bases from J, the gap between germline ends came to 15 bases. This CDR3 reads CASSLDGTAANGYTF. In DNA form, the CDR3 reads TGCGCCAGCAGCTTGGATGGGACTGCTGCTAATGGCTACACCTTC.

The gene calls are TRBV5-1 and TRBJ2-1; 8 bases are a match to TRBD1. Germline CDR1 SGHRS, CDR2 YFSETQ. V lost 0 bases and J lost 6; bases outside the gene matches: 2. This CDR3 is built from 14 residues. The CDR3 region is CASSLATGGNEQFF. The CDR3 bases are TGCGCCAGCAGCTTGGCAACAGGGGGCAATGAGCAGTTCTTC.

The CDR3 spells CASSQDPLGLAGYNEQFF. The CDR3 DNA reads as TGCGCCAGCAGCCAAGATCCCCTTGGACTAGCGGGCTACAATGAGCAGTTCTTC. The chain joins TRBV4-3 to TRBJ2-1; 11 bases are a match to TRBD2. Trimming at V came to 0 bases and at J to 3 bases, leaving 7 bases not matched to a gene. The CDR3 has 18 residues. Germline V CDR1 and CDR2: LGHNA, YSLEER.

This chain joins TRBV5-1 and TRBJ2-3, with unresolved D. Trimming removed 0 bases at V and 1 base at J, with 3 bases between. The CDR3 runs to 13 residues. Germline lookup yields CDR1 SGHRS and CDR2 YFSETQ. The chain's CDR3 is CASSLVGTDTQYF. In nucleotides, the CDR3 is TGCGCCAGCAGCTTGGTCGGCACAGATACGCAGTATTTT.

The V gene is TRBV7-9, the J gene TRBJ2-7, with 7 bases lining up with TRBD1. This CDR3 spans 14 amino acids. The germline V gene encodes CDR1 SEHNR and CDR2 FQNEAQ (reference sequence). The trim removed 2 bases at V and 2 bases at J, leaving 3 bases unmatched. This CDR3 is CASSLSDRAYEQYF. The CDR3 DNA reads as TGTGCCAGCAGCTTATCCGACAGGGCCTACGAGCAGTACTTC.

This clone was recorded once. The genes are TRBV29-1 and TRBJ2-6, with D perhaps matching TRBD1 or TRBD2 (5 bases each). Germline-derived CDR1 and CDR2 are SQVTM and ANQGSEA. V gave up 0 bases and J gave up 2 bases, with 11 bases separating them. This CDR3 is 16 amino acids long. CDR3 sequence: CSVEDTRGAGANVLTF. The CDR3 nucleotides read TGCAGCGTTGAAGATACGAGAGGGGCTGGGGCCAACGTCCTGACTTTC.

V is TRBV9 and J is TRBJ2-5; 7 bases align to TRBD1. The CDR3 sequence is 14 residues long. The junction had 3 bases not matched to a gene; V was cut back by 0 bases and J by 4 bases. CDR1 is SGDLS and CDR2 is YYNGEE in the germline V gene. The CDR3 sequence is CASSVARGRETQYF. In nucleotides, the CDR3 is TGTGCCAGCAGCGTAGCCAGGGGGAGAGAGACCCAGTACTTC.

The chain joins TRBV9 to TRBJ1-1; tentative D call: TRBD1 (6 bases). Looked up from germline, CDR1 is SGDLS and CDR2 is YYNGEE. The V end was cut by 0 bases, the J end by 1 base, with 10 bases between. The CDR3 consists of 15 residues. In DNA, the CDR3 is TGTGCCAGCAGCGTAGTCGGGGGCAAGAACACTGAAGCTTTCTTT. This encodes CASSVVGGKNTEAFF.